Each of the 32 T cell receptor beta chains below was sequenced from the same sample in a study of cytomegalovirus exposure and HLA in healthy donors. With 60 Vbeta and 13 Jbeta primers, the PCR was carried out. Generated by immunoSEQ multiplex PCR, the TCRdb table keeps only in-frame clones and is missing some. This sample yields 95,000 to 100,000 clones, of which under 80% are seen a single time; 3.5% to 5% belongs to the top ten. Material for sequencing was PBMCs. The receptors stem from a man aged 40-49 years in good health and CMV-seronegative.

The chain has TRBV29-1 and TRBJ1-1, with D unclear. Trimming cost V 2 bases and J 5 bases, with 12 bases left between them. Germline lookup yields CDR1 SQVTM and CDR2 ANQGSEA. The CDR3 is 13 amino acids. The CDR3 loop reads CSVENYGNTEAFF. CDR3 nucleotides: TGCAGCGTTGAAAACTACGGGAATACTGAAGCTTTCTTT.

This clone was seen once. The CDR3 protein is CARLIRRDYGYTF. Written as DNA, the CDR3 is TGTGCCCGCCTTATCAGGCGGGACTATGGCTACACCTTC. V is TRBV2 and J is TRBJ1-2; D remains unclear. The V and J ends lost 11 bases and 3 bases respectively, with 16 bases between them. CDR3 length: 13 residues. Germline-derived CDR1 and CDR2 are SNHLY and FYNNEI.

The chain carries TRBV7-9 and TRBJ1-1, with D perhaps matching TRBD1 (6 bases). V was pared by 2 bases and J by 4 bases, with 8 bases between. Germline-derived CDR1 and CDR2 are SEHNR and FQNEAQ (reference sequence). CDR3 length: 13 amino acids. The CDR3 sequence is CASSLRTATEAFF. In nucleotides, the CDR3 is TGTGCCAGCAGCTTAAGGACAGCCACTGAAGCTTTCTTT.

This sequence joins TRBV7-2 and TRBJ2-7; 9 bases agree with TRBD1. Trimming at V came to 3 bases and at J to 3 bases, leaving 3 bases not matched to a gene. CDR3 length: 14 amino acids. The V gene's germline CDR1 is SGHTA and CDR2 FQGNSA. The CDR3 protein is CASSFGTGIYEQYV. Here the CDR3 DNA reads TGTGCCAGCAGCTTCGGGACAGGGATCTACGAGCAGTACGTC.

CDR3 sequence (DNA): TGTGCCAGCAGCCAATCGGTCAGGGGGCCATCTAACTATGGCTACACCTTC. Translation: CASSQSVRGPSNYGYTF. This sequence joins TRBV16 and TRBJ1-2, with TRBD1 matching over 8 bases. Per the germline V gene, CDR1 is KGHSY and CDR2 is FQNENV. The CDR3 is 17 amino acids. The V and J ends lost 0 bases and 0 bases, in that order; junction bases with no gene match: 6.

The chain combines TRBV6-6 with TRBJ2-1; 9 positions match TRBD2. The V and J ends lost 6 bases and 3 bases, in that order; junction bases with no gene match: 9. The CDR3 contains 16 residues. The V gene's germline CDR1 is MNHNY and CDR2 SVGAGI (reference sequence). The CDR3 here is CASSPPVAGVYNEQFF. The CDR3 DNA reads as TGTGCCAGCAGCCCGCCTGTAGCGGGGGTCTACAATGAGCAGTTCTTC.

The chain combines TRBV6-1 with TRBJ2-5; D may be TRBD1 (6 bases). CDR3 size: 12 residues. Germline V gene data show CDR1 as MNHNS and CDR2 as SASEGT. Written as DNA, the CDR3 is TGTGCTATGGGGGCGTACCAAGAGACCCAGTACTTC. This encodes CAMGAYQETQYF.

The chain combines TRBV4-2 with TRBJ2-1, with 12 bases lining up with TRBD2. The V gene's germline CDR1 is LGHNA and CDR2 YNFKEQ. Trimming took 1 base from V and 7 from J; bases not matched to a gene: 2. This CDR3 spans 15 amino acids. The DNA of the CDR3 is TGTGCCAGCAGCCAAGGGACTAGCGGGGAAAATGAGCAGTTCTTC. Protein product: CASSQGTSGENEQFF.

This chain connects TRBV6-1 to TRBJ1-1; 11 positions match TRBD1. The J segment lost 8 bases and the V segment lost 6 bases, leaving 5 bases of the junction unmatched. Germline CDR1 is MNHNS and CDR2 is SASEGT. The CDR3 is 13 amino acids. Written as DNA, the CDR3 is TGTGCCAGCAGGACCGGGACAGGGGGGGAAGCTTTCTTT. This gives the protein CASRTGTGGEAFF.

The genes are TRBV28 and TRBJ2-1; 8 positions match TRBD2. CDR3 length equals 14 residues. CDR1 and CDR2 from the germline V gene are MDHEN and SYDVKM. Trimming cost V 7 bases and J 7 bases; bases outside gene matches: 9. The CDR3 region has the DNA TGTGCCAGCATTACTAGCGGTGTCTGGAATGAGCAGTTCTTC. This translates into CASITSGVWNEQFF.

The CDR3 loop reads CASSALYEQYF. CDR3 in DNA: TGTGCCAGCAGTGCCTTATACGAGCAGTACTTC. This sequence joins TRBV2 and TRBJ2-7; D is ambiguous. Trimming left V 4 bases short and J 4 bases short, with 5 bases between. This CDR3 contains 11 residues. The germline V gene encodes CDR1 SNHLY and CDR2 FYNNEI.

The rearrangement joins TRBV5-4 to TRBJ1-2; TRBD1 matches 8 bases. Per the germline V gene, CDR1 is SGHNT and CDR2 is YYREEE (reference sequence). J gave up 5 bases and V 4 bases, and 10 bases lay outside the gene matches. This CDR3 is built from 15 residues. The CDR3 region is CASSAGQVMGYGYTF. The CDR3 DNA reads TGTGCCAGCAGCGCGGGACAGGTAATGGGATATGGCTACACCTTC.

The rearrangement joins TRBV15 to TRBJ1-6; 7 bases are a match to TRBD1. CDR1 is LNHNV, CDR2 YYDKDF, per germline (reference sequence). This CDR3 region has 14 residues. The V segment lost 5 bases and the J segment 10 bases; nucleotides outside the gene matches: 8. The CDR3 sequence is CATSPRTGDSPLHF. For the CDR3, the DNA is TGTGCCACCAGCCCTCGGACAGGAGACTCACCCCTCCACTTT. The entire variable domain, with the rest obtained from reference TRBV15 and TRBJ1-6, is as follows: DAMVIQNPRYQVTQFGKPVTLSCSQTLNHNVMYWYQQKSSQAPKLLFHYYDKDFNNEADTPDNFQSRRPNTSFCFLDIRSPGLGDTAMYLCATSPRTGDSPLHFGNGTRLTVT.

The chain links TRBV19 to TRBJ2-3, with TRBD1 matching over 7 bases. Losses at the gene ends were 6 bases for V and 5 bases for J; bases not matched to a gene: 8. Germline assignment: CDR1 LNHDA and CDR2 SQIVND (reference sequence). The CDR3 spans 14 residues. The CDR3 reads CASRPTGAVDTQYF. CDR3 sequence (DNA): TGTGCCAGTAGACCTACAGGGGCGGTAGATACGCAGTATTTT. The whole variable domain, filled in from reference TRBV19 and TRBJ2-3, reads DGGITQSPKYLFRKEGQNVTLSCEQNLNHDAMYWYRQDPGQGLRLIYYSQIVNDFQKGDIAEGYSVSREKKESFPLTVTSAQKNPTAFYLCASRPTGAVDTQYFGPGTRLTVL.

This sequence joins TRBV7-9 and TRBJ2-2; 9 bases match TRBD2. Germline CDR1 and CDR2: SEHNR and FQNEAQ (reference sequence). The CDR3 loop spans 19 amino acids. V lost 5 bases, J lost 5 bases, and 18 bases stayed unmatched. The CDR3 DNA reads TGTGCCAGCAGCCCCGCTTTGGGGACTAGCCAGGGTCTGACCGGGGAGCTGTTTTTT. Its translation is CASSPALGTSQGLTGELFF.

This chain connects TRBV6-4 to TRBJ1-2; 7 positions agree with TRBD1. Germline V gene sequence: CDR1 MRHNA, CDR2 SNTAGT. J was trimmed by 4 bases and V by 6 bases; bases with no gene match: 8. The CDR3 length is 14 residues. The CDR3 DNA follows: TGTGCCAGCAGCCCCGGGACAGAGAGCTATGGCTACACCTTC. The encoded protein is CASSPGTESYGYTF.

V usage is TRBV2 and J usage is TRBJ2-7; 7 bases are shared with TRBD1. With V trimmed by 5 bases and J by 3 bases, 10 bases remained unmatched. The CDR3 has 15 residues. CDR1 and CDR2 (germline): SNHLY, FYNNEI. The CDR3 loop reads CASSYRDSGGYEQYF. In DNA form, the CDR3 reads TGTGCCAGCAGTTACCGGGACAGTGGAGGCTACGAGCAGTACTTC.

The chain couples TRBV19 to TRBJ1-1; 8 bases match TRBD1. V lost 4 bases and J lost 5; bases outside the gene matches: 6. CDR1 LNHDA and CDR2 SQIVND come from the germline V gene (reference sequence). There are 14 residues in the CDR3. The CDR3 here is CASSTGRGQTEAFF. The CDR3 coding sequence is TGTGCCAGTAGTACGGGCAGGGGGCAAACTGAAGCTTTCTTT.

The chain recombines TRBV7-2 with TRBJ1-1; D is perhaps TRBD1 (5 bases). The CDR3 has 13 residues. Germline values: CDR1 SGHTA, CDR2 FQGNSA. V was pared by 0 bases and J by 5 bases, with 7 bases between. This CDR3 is CASSLAQGTEAFF. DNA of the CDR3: TGTGCCAGCAGCTTAGCCCAGGGAACTGAAGCTTTCTTT.

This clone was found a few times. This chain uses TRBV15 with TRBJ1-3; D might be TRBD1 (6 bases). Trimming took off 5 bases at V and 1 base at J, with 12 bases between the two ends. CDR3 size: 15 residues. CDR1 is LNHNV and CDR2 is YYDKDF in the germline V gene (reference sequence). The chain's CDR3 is CATSSPQGSGNTIYF. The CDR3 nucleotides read TGTGCCACCAGCTCACCACAGGGATCTGGAAACACCATATATTTT.

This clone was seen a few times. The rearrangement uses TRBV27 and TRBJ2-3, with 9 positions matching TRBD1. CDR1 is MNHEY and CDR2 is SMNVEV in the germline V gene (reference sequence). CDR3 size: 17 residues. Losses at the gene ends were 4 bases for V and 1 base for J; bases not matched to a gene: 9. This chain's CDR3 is CASSSTGTGYGTDTQYF. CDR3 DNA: TGTGCCAGCAGTTCAACCGGGACAGGGTATGGCACAGATACGCAGTATTTT.

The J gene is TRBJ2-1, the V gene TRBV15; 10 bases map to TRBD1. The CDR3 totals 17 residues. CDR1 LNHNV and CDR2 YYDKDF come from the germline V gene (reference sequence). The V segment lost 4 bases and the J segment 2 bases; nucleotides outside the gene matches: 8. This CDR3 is CATSTPPGQGPYNEQFF. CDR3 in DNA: TGTGCCACCAGCACCCCCCCGGGACAGGGGCCCTACAATGAGCAGTTCTTC.

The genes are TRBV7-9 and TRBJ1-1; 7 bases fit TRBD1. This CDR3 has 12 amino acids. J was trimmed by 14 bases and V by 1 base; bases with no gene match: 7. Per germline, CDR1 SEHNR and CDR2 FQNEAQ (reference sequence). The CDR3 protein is CASSLETGECFF. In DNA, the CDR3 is TGTGCCAGCAGCTTAGAAACAGGGGAGTGCTTCTTT.

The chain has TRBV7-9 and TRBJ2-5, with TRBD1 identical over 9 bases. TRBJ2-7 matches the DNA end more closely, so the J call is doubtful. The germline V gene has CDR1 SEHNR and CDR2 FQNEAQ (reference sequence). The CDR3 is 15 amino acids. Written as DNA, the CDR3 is TGTGCCAGCAGCCAAGACAGGGGGGCTTCCTACGAGCAGTACTTC. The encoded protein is CASSQDRGASYEQYF.

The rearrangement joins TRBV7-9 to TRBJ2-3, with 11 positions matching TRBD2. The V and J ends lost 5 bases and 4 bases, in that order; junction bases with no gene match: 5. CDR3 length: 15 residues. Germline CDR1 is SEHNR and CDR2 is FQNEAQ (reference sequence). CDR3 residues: CASSPTSGGPDTQYF. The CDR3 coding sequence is TGTGCCAGCAGCCCAACTAGCGGGGGACCAGATACGCAGTATTTT.

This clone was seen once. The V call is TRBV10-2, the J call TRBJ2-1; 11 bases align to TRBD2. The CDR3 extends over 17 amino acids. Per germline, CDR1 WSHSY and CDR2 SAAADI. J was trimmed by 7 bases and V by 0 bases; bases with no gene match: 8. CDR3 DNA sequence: TGCGCCAGCAGTGAGTCTTCGGCGGGACTAGCGGCGAATGAGCAGTTCTTC. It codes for CASSESSAGLAANEQFF.

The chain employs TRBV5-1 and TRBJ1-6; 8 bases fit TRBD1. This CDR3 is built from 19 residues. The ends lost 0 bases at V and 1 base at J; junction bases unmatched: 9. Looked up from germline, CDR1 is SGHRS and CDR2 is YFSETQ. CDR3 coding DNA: TGCGCCAGCAGCTTGGCTCCAGGGGGCACGGGATCCTATAATTCACCCCTCCACTTT. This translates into CASSLAPGGTGSYNSPLHF.

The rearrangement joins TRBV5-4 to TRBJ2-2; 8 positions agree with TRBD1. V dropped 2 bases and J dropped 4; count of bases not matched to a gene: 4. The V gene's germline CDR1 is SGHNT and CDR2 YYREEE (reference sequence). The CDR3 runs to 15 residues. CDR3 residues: CASSLDRGGTGELFF. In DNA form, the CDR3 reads TGTGCCAGCAGCTTAGACAGGGGTGGCACCGGGGAGCTGTTTTTT.

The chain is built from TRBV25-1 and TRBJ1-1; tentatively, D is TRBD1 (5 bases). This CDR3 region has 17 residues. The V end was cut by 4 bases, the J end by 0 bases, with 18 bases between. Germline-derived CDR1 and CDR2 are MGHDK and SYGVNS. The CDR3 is CASSGWGDGAVNTEAFF. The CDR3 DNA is TGTGCCAGCAGTGGATGGGGGGATGGGGCAGTGAACACTGAAGCTTTCTTT.

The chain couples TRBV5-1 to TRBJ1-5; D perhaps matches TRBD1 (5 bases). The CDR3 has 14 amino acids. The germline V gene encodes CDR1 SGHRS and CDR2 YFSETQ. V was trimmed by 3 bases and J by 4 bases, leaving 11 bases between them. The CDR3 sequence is CASSCRDENQPQHF. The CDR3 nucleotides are TGCGCCAGCAGCTGCAGGGATGAGAATCAGCCCCAGCATTTT.

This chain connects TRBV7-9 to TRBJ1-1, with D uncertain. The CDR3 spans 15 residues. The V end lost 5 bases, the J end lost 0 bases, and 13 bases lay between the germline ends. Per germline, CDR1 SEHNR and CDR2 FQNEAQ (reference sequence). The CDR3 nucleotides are TGTGCCAGCAGCCCCCTACAGACCGTGAACACTGAAGCTTTCTTT. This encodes CASSPLQTVNTEAFF.

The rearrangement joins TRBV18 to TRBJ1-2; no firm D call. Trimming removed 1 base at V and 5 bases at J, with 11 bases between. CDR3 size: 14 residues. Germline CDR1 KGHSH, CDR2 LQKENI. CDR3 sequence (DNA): TGTGCCAGCTCACCACTAAACGGTTGGTATGGCTACACCTTC. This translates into CASSPLNGWYGYTF.